This TCR beta chain was recovered during a study of identical twins listed by TCRdb under 2016. Notes on the research overall: The study deep-sequenced TCR alpha and beta repertoires from monozygotic twins, unrelated adults of various ages and cord blood to test whether fetal clonotypes persist. To rule out contamination, the twin experiments were replicated at different times with different library preparation protocols.

Every donor in the study was a healthy Caucasian. The study also sequenced three unrelated non-twin adults: a male aged 18 to 29, a male aged 50 to 59 and a female aged 50 to 59. Using Miltenyi CD45RO+ enrichment and human naive T-cell isolation kits, memory (CD45RO+) and naive T cells were isolated from PBMC. A few counts support this clonotype. The antigen it binds to is not known. No qualities accompany the bases; no much larger clone lies one base away. The method was 5' RACE. The data were produced on an Illumina HiSeq 2000. Template switching added a universal primer binding site, and the final cDNA carried a unique molecular identifier that allowed TCR cDNA molecules to be counted accurately. Specific primers in the conserved constant-segment region were used to synthesize first-strand cDNA for the TCR alpha and beta chains. To control for contamination, each cDNA library was double barcoded with a SMART-Mk sample barcode plus Illumina barcodes. TruSeq adapter sequences along with Illumina sample barcodes were introduced in two successive PCR steps. The TCR alpha and beta cDNA libraries were sequenced on the Illumina HiSeq platform using custom primers. The authors' pipeline ran thus. Unique molecular identifiers were extracted from raw reads with MiGEC, and CDR3 positions were determined with MiXCR. Recombination models were inferred per individual with the repgenHMM and IGoR tools using an EM algorithm. The tcR package in R was used for shared clonotype analysis, with sharing normalized by the product of cloneset sizes. To study raw recombination without the effects of thymic and clonal selection, out-of-frame nonproductive sequences were analyzed. The raw public data were reprocessed by TCRdb itself: fastp quality trimming at Q25, MiXCR clonotype calling, in-frame beta chains only. Rows are unified per CDR3 protein, each entry keeping the most common DNA and genes. The V and J calls here are based on TCRdb, not the publication. For this sample the table gives a few hundred thousand distinct CDR3 sequences, of which 15% to 20% were detected only once. In total, the top ten clones hold more than 10% of the sample.

Including cysteine and phenylalanine, the CDR3 has 16 amino acids. Only the CDR3 region is kept as DNA, spanning 48 bases read in frame from base 1. V drops 2 bases and J drops 2 bases, leaving 15 bases in between. The germline V gene provides CDR1 SGHTA and CDR2 FQGNSA. Broad study findings and their caveats: Fewer insertions were carried by abundant cord blood beta clonotypes, a similar but weaker trend appeared in young adult naive repertoires, and no such trend appeared in memory repertoires. The excess sharing between twins in beta out-of-frame sequences was weaker because fewer shared sequences reduced the signal-to-noise ratio. Invariant T cells such as MAIT and iNKT could partly confound zero-insertion analyses, although diverse VJ usage argued against such confounding for most clonotypes. Because the same donors could not be followed over many years, the conclusions relied on cross-sectional statistical analysis. Compared with coincidental sharing between unrelated individuals, an excess of low generation-probability sequences was observed among out-of-frame TCR alpha sequences shared between twins. Recombination models systematically underestimated out-of-frame TCR alpha sharing in monozygotic twins but agreed with sharing between unrelated individuals.

This receptor was obtained from a man aged 45 to 65 in good health. The chain links TRBV7-2 with TRBJ2-5; tentative D gene TRBD2, with 6 bases matching. Source material: naive T cells sorted from blood. What the cell subset or site label conveys for this sample: cells isolated with a human naive T-cell isolation kit. Here is the DNA: TGTGCCAGCAGCTTATACGGGACTGATGGGCAAGAGACCCAGTACTTC. This yields the protein CASSLYGTDGQETQYF.